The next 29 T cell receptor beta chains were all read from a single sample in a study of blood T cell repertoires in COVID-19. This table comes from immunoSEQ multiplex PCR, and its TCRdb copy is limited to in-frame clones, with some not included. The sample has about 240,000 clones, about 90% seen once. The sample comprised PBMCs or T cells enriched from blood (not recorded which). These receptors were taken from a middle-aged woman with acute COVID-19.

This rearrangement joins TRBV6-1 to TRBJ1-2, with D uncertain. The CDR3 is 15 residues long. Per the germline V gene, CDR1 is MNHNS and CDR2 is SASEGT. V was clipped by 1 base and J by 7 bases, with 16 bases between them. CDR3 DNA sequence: TGTGCCAGCAGTGAAGATCGCGGGCCAGGATCTGGCTACACCTTC. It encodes CASSEDRGPGSGYTF.

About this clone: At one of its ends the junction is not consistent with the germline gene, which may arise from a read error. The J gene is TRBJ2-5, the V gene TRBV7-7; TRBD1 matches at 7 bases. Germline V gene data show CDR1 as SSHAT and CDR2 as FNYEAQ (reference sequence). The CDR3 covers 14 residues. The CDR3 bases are TGTGCTAGCAGCTCCGACAGGGTGGAAGAGACCCAGTACTTC. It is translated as CASSSDRVEETQYF.

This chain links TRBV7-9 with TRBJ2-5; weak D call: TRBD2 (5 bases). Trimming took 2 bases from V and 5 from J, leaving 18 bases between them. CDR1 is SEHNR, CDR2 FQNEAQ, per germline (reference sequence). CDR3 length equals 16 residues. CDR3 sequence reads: CASSLILRELGETQYF. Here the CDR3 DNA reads TGTGCCAGCAGCTTAATCTTGAGGGAACTAGGGGAGACCCAGTACTTC.

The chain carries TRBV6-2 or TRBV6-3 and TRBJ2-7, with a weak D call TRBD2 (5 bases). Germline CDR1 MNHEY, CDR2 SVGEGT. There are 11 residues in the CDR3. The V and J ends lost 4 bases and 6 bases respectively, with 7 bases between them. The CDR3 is CASSSRGEQYF. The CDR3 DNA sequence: TGTGCCAGCAGTTCTCGGGGCGAGCAGTACTTC.

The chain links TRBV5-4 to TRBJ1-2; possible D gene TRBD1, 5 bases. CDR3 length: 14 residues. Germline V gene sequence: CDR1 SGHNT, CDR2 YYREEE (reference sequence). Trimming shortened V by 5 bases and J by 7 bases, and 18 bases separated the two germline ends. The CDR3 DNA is TGTGCCAGCAGAACCGCGGGGCAGGGTGGTGGCTACACCTTC. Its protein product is CASRTAGQGGGYTF.

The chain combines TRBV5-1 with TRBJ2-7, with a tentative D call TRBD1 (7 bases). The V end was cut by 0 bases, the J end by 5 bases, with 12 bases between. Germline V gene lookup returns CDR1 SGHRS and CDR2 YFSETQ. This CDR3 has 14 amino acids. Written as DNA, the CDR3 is TGCGCCAGCAGCTTGGTGCAGGGGGGCGACGAGCAGTACTTC. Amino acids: CASSLVQGGDEQYF.

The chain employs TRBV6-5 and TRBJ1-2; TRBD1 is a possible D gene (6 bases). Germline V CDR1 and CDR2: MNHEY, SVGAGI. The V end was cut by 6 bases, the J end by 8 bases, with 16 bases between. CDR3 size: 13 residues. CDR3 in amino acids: CASSTTGIGGYTF. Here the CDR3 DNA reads TGTGCCAGCAGCACAACAGGGATCGGGGGCTACACCTTC.

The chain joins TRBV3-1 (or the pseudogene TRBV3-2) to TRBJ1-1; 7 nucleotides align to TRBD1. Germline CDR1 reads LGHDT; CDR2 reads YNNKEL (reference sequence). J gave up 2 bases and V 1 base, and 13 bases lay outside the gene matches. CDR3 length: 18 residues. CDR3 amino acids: CASSQGYGTAGSNTEAFF. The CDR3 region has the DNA TGTGCCAGCAGCCAAGGGTACGGGACAGCAGGGTCTAACACTGAAGCTTTCTTT.

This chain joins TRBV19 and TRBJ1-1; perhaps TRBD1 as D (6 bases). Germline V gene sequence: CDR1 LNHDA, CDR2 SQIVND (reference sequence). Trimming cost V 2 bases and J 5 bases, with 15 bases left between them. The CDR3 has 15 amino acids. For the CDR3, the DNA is TGTGCCAGTAGTATATCAGGGGAAAGAGGGACTGAAGCTTTCTTT. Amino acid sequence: CASSISGERGTEAFF.

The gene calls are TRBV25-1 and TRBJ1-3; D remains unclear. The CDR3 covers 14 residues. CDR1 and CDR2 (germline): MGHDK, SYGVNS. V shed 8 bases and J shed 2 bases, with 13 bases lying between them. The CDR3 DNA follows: TGTGCCAGCGGGGAGAGGGAGGCTGGAAACACCATATATTTT. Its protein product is CASGEREAGNTIYF.

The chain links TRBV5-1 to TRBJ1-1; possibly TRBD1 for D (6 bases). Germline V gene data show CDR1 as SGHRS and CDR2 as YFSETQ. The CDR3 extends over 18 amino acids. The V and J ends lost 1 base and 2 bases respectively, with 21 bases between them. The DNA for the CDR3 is TGCGCCAGCAGCTTGTACGTACAGGGTCGCGGATCTAACACTGAAGCTTTCTTT. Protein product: CASSLYVQGRGSNTEAFF.

The DNA for the CDR3 is TGTGCCAGCAGCCCGCATTACAGGGGGACTGAAGCTTTCTTT. Translating it yields CASSPHYRGTEAFF. The chain links TRBV7-9 to TRBJ1-1, with TRBD1 matching 8 bases. V gave up 5 bases and J gave up 5 bases; unmatched junction bases: 7. The CDR3 sequence is 14 residues long. The germline CDR1 and CDR2 sequences are SEHNR and FQNEAQ (reference sequence).

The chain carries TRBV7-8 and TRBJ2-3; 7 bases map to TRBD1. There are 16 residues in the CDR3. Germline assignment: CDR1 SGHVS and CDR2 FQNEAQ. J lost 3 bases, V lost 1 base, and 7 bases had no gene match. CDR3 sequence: CASSLVTGAPTDTQYF. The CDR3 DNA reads TGTGCCAGCAGCTTAGTCACAGGGGCCCCGACAGATACGCAGTATTTT.

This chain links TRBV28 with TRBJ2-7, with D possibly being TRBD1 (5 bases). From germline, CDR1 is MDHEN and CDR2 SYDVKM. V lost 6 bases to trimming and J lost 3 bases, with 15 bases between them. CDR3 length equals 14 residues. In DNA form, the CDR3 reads TGTGCCAGCAGCATTACCGCCACAGGCTACGAGCAGTACTTC. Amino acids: CASSITATGYEQYF.

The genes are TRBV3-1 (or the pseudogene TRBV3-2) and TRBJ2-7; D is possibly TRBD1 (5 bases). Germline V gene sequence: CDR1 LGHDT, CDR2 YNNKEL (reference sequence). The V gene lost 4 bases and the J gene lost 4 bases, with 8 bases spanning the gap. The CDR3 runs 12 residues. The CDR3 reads CASSPGSYEQYF. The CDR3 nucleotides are TGTGCCAGCAGCCCAGGGTCGTACGAGCAGTACTTC.

The CDR3 region is CASSVSRTGDTEAFF. CDR3 coding DNA: TGTGCCAGCAGCGTATCCCGTACAGGGGACACTGAAGCTTTCTTT. The chain links TRBV9 to TRBJ1-1; 7 positions agree with TRBD1. Germline V gene sequence: CDR1 SGDLS, CDR2 YYNGEE. The junction had 6 bases not matched to a gene; V was cut back by 1 base and J by 3 bases. The CDR3 is 15 residues long.

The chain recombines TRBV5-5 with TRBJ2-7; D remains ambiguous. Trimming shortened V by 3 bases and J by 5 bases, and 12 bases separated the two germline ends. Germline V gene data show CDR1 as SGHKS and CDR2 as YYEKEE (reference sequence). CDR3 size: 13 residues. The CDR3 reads CASSSVGRNEQYF. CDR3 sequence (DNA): TGTGCCAGCAGCTCGGTGGGCCGTAACGAGCAGTACTTC.

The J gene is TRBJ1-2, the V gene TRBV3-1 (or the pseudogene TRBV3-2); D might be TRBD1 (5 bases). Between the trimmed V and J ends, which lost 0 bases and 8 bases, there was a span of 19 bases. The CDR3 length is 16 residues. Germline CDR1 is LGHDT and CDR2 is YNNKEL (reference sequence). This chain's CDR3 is CASSQDRIGGVQGYTF. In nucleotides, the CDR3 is TGTGCCAGCAGCCAAGACCGGATTGGGGGGGTACAAGGCTACACCTTC.

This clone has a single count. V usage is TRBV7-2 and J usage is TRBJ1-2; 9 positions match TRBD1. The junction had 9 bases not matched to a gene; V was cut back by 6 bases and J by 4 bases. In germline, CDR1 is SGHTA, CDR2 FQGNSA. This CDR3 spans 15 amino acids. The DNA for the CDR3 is TGTGCCAGCAGAGTTTCCGGGACAGGGACCTATGGCTACACCTTC. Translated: CASRVSGTGTYGYTF.

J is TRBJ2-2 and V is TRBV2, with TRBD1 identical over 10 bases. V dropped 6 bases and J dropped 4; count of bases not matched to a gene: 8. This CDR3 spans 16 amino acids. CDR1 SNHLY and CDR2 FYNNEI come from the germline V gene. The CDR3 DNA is TGTGCCAGCAGACCGGGACAGGGGATCGGCACCGGGGAGCTGTTTTTT. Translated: CASRPGQGIGTGELFF.

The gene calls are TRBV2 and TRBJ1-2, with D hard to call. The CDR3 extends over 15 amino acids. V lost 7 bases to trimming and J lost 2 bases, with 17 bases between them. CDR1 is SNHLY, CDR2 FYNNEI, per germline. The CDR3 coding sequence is TGTGCCAGCACCCAGTTGGTGTGGTGGAACTATGGCTACACCTTC. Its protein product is CASTQLVWWNYGYTF.

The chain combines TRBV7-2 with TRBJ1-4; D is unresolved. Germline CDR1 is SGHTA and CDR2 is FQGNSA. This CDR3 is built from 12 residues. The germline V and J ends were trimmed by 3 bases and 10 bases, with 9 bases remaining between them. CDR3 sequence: CASSLPGGKLFF. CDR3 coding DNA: TGTGCCAGCAGCTTGCCGGGTGGAAAACTGTTTTTT. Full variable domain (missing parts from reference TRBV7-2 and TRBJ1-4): GAGVSQSPSNKVTEKGKDVELRCDPISGHTALYWYRQSLGQGLEFLIYFQGNSAPDKSGLPSDRFSAERTGGSVSTLTIQRTQQEDSAVYLCASSLPGGKLFFGSGTQLSVL.

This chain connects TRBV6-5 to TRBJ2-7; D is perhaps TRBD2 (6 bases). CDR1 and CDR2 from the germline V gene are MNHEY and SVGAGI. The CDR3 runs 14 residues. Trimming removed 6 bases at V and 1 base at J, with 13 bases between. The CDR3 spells CASRVPRESYEQYF. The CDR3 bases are TGTGCCAGCAGAGTCCCCCGGGAGTCCTACGAGCAGTACTTC.

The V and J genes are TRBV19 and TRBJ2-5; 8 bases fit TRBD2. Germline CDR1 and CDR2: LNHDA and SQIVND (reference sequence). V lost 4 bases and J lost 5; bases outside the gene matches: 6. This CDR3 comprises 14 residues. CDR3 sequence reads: CASSNSGDGETQYF. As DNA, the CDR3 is TGTGCCAGTAGTAATAGCGGGGACGGGGAGACCCAGTACTTC.

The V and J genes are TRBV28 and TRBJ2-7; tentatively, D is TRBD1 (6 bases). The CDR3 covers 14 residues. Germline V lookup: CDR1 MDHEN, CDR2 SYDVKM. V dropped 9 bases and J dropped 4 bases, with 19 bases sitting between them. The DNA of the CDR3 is TGTGCCAGTATCTCTGGGACAAAGAATTACGAGCAGTACTTC. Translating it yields CASISGTKNYEQYF.

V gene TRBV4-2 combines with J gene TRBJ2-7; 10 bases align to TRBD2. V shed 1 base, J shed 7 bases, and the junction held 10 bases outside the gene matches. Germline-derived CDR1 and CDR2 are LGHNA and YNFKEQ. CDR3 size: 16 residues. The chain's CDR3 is CASSQGLAGAVQEQYF. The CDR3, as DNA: TGTGCCAGCAGCCAAGGGCTAGCGGGAGCTGTCCAAGAGCAGTACTTC.

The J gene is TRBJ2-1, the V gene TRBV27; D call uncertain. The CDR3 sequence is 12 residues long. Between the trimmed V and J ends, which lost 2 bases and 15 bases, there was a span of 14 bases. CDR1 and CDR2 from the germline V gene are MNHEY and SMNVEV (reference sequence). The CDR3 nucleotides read TGTGCCAGCAGTTTAACCGGGTCCCACTCGTTCTTC. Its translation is CASSLTGSHSFF.

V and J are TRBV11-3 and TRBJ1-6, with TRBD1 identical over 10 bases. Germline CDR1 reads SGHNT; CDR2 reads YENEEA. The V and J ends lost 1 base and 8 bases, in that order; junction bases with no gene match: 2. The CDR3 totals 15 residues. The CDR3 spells CASSLGTGGYSPLHF. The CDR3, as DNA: TGTGCCAGCAGCTTAGGGACAGGGGGATATTCACCCCTCCACTTT.

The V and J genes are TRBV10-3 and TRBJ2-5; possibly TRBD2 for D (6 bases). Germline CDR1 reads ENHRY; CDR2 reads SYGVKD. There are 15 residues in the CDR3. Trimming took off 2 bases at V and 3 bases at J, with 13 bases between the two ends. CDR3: CAISEGGVAEETQYF. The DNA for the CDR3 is TGTGCCATCAGTGAGGGAGGAGTAGCGGAAGAGACCCAGTACTTC.